The 10 T cell receptor beta chains below were found in one sample sequenced in a study of shared clonotypes between healthy human individuals. CD45RO-negative, CCR7-positively selected cells formed the naive CD8 fraction, excluding terminally differentiated effector memory CD45RA+ cells. The table came from immunoSEQ multiplex PCR; TCRdb's copy has only in-frame clones and leaves some out. The profile shows hundreds of thousands of clones, roughly 96% of them singletons. Material for sequencing was naive CD8+ T cells sorted from blood. The receptors come from a woman aged 30 to 39 in good health.

This chain uses TRBV29-1 with TRBJ1-1; 8 bases line up with TRBD1. Germline V gene lookup returns CDR1 SQVTM and CDR2 ANQGSEA. The J segment lost 1 base and the V segment lost 6 bases, leaving 10 bases of the junction unmatched. The CDR3 is 15 residues long. CDR3 in amino acids: CSVRSPGTGNTEAFF. Here the CDR3 DNA reads TGCAGCGTCCGAAGTCCCGGGACAGGGAACACTGAAGCTTTCTTT.

This sequence joins TRBV28 and TRBJ1-1; 9 bases agree with TRBD1. The CDR3 is 15 residues long. Unmatched junction bases numbered 10, after V lost 6 bases and J lost 5 bases. Per the germline V gene, CDR1 is MDHEN and CDR2 is SYDVKM. The CDR3 bases are TGTGCCAGCAGGCCCGGGAACAGGGGGCGGACTGAAGCTTTCTTT. This codes for CASRPGNRGRTEAFF.

The chain links TRBV19 to TRBJ1-1, with D tentatively TRBD1 (6 bases). V shed 2 bases and J shed 3 bases, with 10 bases lying between them. This CDR3 region has 14 residues. Germline-derived CDR1 and CDR2 are LNHDA and SQIVND (reference sequence). The CDR3 loop reads CASSILGAYTEAFF. The CDR3 DNA reads as TGTGCCAGTAGTATACTGGGGGCATACACTGAAGCTTTCTTT.

The genes are TRBV4-2 and TRBJ1-4, with D tentatively TRBD1 (6 bases). From germline, CDR1 is LGHNA and CDR2 YNFKEQ. The CDR3 extends over 15 amino acids. V dropped 4 bases and J dropped 5 bases, with 14 bases sitting between them. The CDR3 protein is CASSPLGDNNEKLFF. The DNA for the CDR3 is TGTGCCAGCAGCCCACTAGGGGACAACAATGAAAAACTGTTTTTT.

The chain joins TRBV27 to TRBJ2-3, with no clear D. Between the trimmed V and J ends, which lost 4 bases and 10 bases, there was a span of 15 bases. This CDR3 comprises 13 residues. Germline CDR1 MNHEY, CDR2 SMNVEV (reference sequence). The DNA for the CDR3 is TGTGCCAGCAGTTCACTGACCGGGCTTCCGCAGTATTTT. Its protein is CASSSLTGLPQYF.

This chain links TRBV5-6 with TRBJ2-1; no clear D. V lost 1 base, J lost 5 bases, and 16 bases lay in between. CDR3 size: 16 residues. From germline, CDR1 is SGHDT and CDR2 YYEEEE. The CDR3 reads CASSLQLSVSHNEQFF. In nucleotides, the CDR3 is TGTGCCAGCAGCTTGCAATTGTCGGTATCGCACAATGAGCAGTTCTTC.

The chain is built from TRBV7-9 and TRBJ1-4, with 7 bases aligning to TRBD1. Trimming took 6 bases from V and 8 from J; bases not matched to a gene: 6. Germline V gene data show CDR1 as SEHNR and CDR2 as FQNEAQ (reference sequence). The CDR3 sequence is 13 residues long. The CDR3: CASSWDSEEKLFF. The CDR3 DNA reads as TGTGCCAGCAGTTGGGACAGCGAGGAAAAACTGTTTTTT.

The chain has TRBV5-6 and TRBJ2-7; a possible D gene is TRBD1 (5 bases). V gave up 4 bases and J gave up 2 bases, with 19 bases separating them. This CDR3 region has 16 residues. Germline V lookup: CDR1 SGHDT, CDR2 YYEEEE. The CDR3 nucleotides read TGTGCCAGCAGCGGATCCCCAGGGTATGGCCCCTACGAGCAGTACTTC. This codes for CASSGSPGYGPYEQYF. Using reference TRBV5-6 and TRBJ2-7 for the parts outside the CDR3, the full variable domain is DAGVTQSPTHLIKTRGQQVTLRCSPKSGHDTVSWYQQALGQGPQFIFQYYEEEERQRGNFPDRFSGHQFPNYSSELNVNALLLGDSALYLCASSGSPGYGPYEQYFGPGTRLTVT.

The chain links TRBV13 to TRBJ2-7; 14 bases line up with TRBD2. The CDR3 is 15 residues long. V lost 5 bases and J lost 6; bases outside the gene matches: 6. The germline V gene has CDR1 PRHDT and CDR2 FYEKMQ (reference sequence). For the CDR3, the DNA is TGTGCCAGCAGCCCTGGGACTAGCGGGAGACGCGAGCAGTACTTC. Translating gives CASSPGTSGRREQYF.

The chain joins TRBV19 to TRBJ2-7, with 9 bases that match TRBD1. The ends lost 5 bases at V and 7 bases at J; junction bases unmatched: 12. The germline gives CDR1 LNHDA, CDR2 SQIVND (reference sequence). The CDR3 runs 15 residues. CDR3 loop: CASSSGTGKLREQYF. The DNA for the CDR3 is TGTGCCAGTAGTTCCGGGACAGGGAAGTTGAGGGAGCAGTACTTC.